This record covers a single T cell receptor beta chain. The antigen is not known. TCRdb keeps only in-frame clones here, not all; method: immunoSEQ multiplex PCR. The sample holds tens of thousands of clones, approximately 70% seen once. The sample originates from a study of early stage breast cancer tumors. Germline V lookup: CDR1 LGHNT, CDR2 FRNRAP. V lost 6 bases to trimming and J lost 4 bases, with 10 bases between them. The CDR3 contains 13 residues. Study-level results: Blood repertoires resembled normal breast more than tumor.

The source is a person aged 40 to 49 with breast cancer. V is TRBV12-5 and J is TRBJ1-5; D gene unclear. Material for sequencing was blood. DNA of the CDR3: TGTGCTAGTGGCCTCGACCGAAATCAGCCCCAGCATTTT. This codes for CASGLDRNQPQHF.